The entry below gives a single TCR beta chain sequence along with its context. The record originates from a study of blood T cell repertoires in COVID-19. Trimming removed 1 base at V and 4 bases at J, with 10 bases between. This CDR3 has 15 residues. Per the germline V gene, CDR1 is SGHTA and CDR2 is FQGNSA. The data were produced by immunoSEQ multiplex PCR, yet TCRdb's version contains in-frame clones alone and is incomplete. This table has 200,000 to 300,000 clones, around 89% appearing once. The receptor's source is a woman in her twenties or thirties who had recovered from COVID-19. The material sequenced was PBMCs or T cells enriched from blood (not recorded which). The J gene is TRBJ2-2, the V gene TRBV7-2, with D perhaps matching TRBD2 (6 bases). The CDR3 here is CASSLGREGTGELFF. Here the CDR3 DNA reads TGTGCCAGCAGCTTAGGGCGGGAAGGCACCGGGGAGCTGTTTTTT.